Reported below is one T cell receptor beta chain. The entry originates in a study of technical replicates of blood from a few donors. TCRdb's copy holds only in-frame clones and misses some; the assay was immunoSEQ multiplex PCR. The sample yields roughly 83,000 clones, just over 90% seen once. Germline V gene lookup returns CDR1 SGHVS and CDR2 FQNEAQ. The V and J ends lost 4 bases and 3 bases, in that order; junction bases with no gene match: 2. This CDR3 is 13 amino acids long. The rearrangement uses TRBV7-8 and TRBJ2-7; TRBD2 aligns across 8 bases. This TCR was sampled from a human donor in good health. Sample: T cells isolated from PBMCs. The CDR3 protein is CASSYREGYEQYF. DNA for the CDR3: TGTGCCAGCAGCTACCGGGAGGGCTACGAGCAGTACTTC.